This TCR beta chain was obtained from a study of response to subunit inactivated influenza vaccine. Broader study findings: Researchers suggested that each seasonal influenza vaccination recruits few new T cells.

TCRdb called the RT-PCR reads again in MiXCR, with one record for every CDR3 protein. The sample lists more than 550,000 distinct CDR3 sequences, about an eighth occurring once. About this clonotype itself: Its matching antigen is unknown.

Looked up from germline, CDR1 is SGHRS and CDR2 is YFSETQ. This CDR3 region has 15 residues. Trimming cost V 3 bases and J 2 bases, with 13 bases left between them. The source material was PBMCs from blood, sampled on the day of vaccination. The sequence came from a man aged 45 to 65 who received an inactivated influenza vaccine. The chain combines TRBV5-1 with TRBJ2-3; the D gene is possibly TRBD2 (7 bases). The CDR3 here is CASSSGGAYTDTQYF. In nucleotides, the CDR3 is TGCGCCAGCAGCTCGGGGGGCGCGTACACAGATACGCAGTATTTT. The variable domain in full, with the rest retrieved from reference TRBV5-1 and TRBJ2-3, is KAGVTQTPRYLIKTRGQQVTLSCSPISGHRSVSWYQQTPGQGLQFLFEYFSETQRNKGNFPGRFSGRQFSNSRSEMNVSTLELGDSALYLCASSSGGAYTDTQYFGPGTRLTVL.